The clone carrying this TCR beta chain has only one observation. In the authors' workflow: Quantification of nucleated cells was approximated via reference gene primer amplification. The assay was immunoSEQ multiplex PCR, and TCRdb's table has in-frame clones only and misses some. V and J calls and clone size are copied from that table; D and trimming were computed from the DNA. Found here are more than 150,000 clones, approximately 82% of them singletons; the top ten hold 10% to 15%. The sample originates from a study of blood T cell repertoires in COVID-19. Material: peripheral blood. The sequence came from a man in his 70s who had recovered from COVID-19.

The CDR3 loop reads CASSDVGALFGAAQYF. CDR3 in DNA: TGTGCCAGCAGCGACGTGGGGGCCCTATTTGGGGCAGCGCAGTATTTT. J is TRBJ2-3 and V is TRBV11-2; D may be TRBD1 (6 bases). The germline V and J ends were trimmed by 5 bases and 10 bases, with 25 bases remaining between them. The CDR3 covers 16 residues. The germline V gene encodes CDR1 SGHAT and CDR2 FQNNGV.